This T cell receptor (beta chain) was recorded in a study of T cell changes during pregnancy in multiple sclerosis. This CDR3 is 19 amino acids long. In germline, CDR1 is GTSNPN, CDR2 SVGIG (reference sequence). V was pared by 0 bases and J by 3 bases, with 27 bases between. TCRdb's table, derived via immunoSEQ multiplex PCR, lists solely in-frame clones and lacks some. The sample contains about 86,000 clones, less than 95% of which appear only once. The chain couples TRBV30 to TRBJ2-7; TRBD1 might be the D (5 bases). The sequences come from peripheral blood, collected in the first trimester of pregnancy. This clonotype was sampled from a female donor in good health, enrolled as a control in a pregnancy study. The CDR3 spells CAWSVLSVEKVGRHYEQYF. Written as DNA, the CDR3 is TGTGCCTGGAGTGTACTATCGGTGGAGAAAGTGGGGCGCCACTACGAGCAGTACTTC.